Listed below are T cell receptor beta chains from one sample, sequenced in a study of blood T cell repertoires in COVID-19. TCRdb's table, derived via immunoSEQ multiplex PCR, lists solely in-frame clones and lacks some. The profile shows over 140,000 clones, 80% to 85% of them singletons. Sequences were obtained from peripheral blood. Every receptor here comes from an older woman with acute or convalescent COVID-19. Both conserved end residues are part of each CDR3. A D gene is named only where the DNA matches it firmly. Expanded clones are given a class, and other clones once, few, many or no size at all.

length: 13
V: TRBV7-9
size: .
D: .
J: TRBJ1-1
CDR3: CASRLGGNTEAFF
DNA: TGTGCCAGCAGGCTGGGGGGAAACACTGAAGCTTTCTTT

length: 18
V: TRBV19
size: .
D: .
J: TRBJ1-3
CDR3: CASSTTATGFSSGNTIYF
DNA: TGTGCCAGTAGTACCACCGCAACAGGCTTCAGCTCTGGAAACACCATATATTTT

length: 14
V: TRBV27
size: .
D: .
J: TRBJ1-1
CDR3: CASSLAGANTEAFF
DNA: TGTGCCAGCAGTTTAGCAGGGGCGAACACTGAAGCTTTCTTT

length: 11
V: TRBV25-1
size: .
D: .
J: TRBJ1-2
CDR3: CASVSGYGYTF
DNA: TGTGCCAGCGTCTCCGGCTATGGCTACACCTTC

length: 16
V: TRBV30
size: .
D: TRBD1
J: TRBJ2-2
CDR3: CAWGPLYRGSGGELFF
DNA: TGTGCCTGGGGGCCCCTTTACAGGGGTAGTGGCGGGGAGCTGTTTTTT

length: 15
V: TRBV7-9
size: .
D: TRBD1
J: TRBJ2-7
CDR3: CASSLRDRGLSEQYF
DNA: TGTGCCAGCAGCTTAAGGGACAGGGGACTTTCCGAGCAGTACTTC

length: 15
V: TRBV15
size: .
D: .
J: TRBJ2-7
CDR3: CATSRDWGGIYEQYF
DNA: TGTGCCACCAGCAGAGATTGGGGGGGCATATACGAGCAGTACTTC

length: 15
V: TRBV18
size: .
D: TRBD2
J: TRBJ2-1
CDR3: CASSPTSGSRNEQFF
DNA: TGTGCCAGCTCACCGACTAGCGGGAGTAGGAATGAGCAGTTCTTC

length: 15
V: TRBV28
size: .
D: TRBD2
J: TRBJ2-5
CDR3: CASSQLSGGKETQYF
DNA: TGTGCCAGCAGTCAGTTATCGGGGGGGAAAGAGACCCAGTACTTC

length: 15
V: TRBV7-6
size: .
D: TRBD2
J: TRBJ2-7
CDR3: CASSDRLAGGNEQYF
DNA: TGTGCCAGCAGCGACCGACTAGCGGGAGGGAATGAGCAGTACTTC

length: 12
V: TRBV11-3
size: few
D: .
J: TRBJ2-1
CDR3: CASREAYNEQFF
DNA: TGTGCCAGCAGAGAGGCCTACAATGAGCAGTTCTTC

length: 15
V: TRBV6-6
size: .
D: TRBD2
J: TRBJ2-4
CDR3: CASSGTSGGRGIQYF
DNA: TGTGCCAGCAGTGGGACTAGCGGGGGCCGGGGCATTCAGTACTTC

length: 14
V: TRBV3-1/TRBV3-2
size: many
D: TRBD1
J: TRBJ1-2
CDR3: CASSQRDRTHGYTF
DNA: TGTGCCAGCAGCCAAAGGGACAGGACTCATGGCTACACCTTC

length: 19
V: TRBV24-1
size: .
D: TRBD1
J: TRBJ2-3
CDR3: CATSDSPTGTGGSTDTQYF
DNA: TGTGCCACCAGTGATTCACCAACAGGGACAGGGGGTAGCACAGATACGCAGTATTTT

length: 16
V: TRBV7-9
size: .
D: TRBD1
J: TRBJ1-2
CDR3: CASSGGTVDSNYGYTF
DNA: TGTGCCAGCAGCGGCGGGACAGTCGATTCTAACTATGGCTACACCTTC

length: 15
V: TRBV18
size: .
D: TRBD1
J: TRBJ2-7
CDR3: CASSPPRDRPHEQYF
DNA: TGTGCCAGCTCACCACCCCGGGACAGGCCTCACGAGCAGTACTTC

length: 13
V: TRBV5-6
size: once
D: .
J: TRBJ1-1
CDR3: CASSSSPGLEAFF
DNA: TGTGCCAGCAGCTCCAGTCCAGGACTTGAAGCTTTCTTT

length: 14
V: TRBV9
size: .
D: .
J: TRBJ2-3
CDR3: CASSLATSTDTQYF
DNA: TGTGCCAGCAGCCTAGCGACTAGCACAGATACGCAGTATTTT

length: 13
V: TRBV7-2
size: .
D: .
J: TRBJ2-7
CDR3: CASSLGAGYEQYF
DNA: TGTGCCAGCAGCTTAGGAGCCGGCTACGAGCAGTACTTC

length: 20
V: TRBV19
size: .
D: TRBD1
J: TRBJ2-1
CDR3: CASSIDVRQGGALRNNEQFF
DNA: TGTGCCAGTAGTATAGATGTTAGACAGGGGGGCGCCTTACGGAACAATGAGCAGTTCTTC

length: 20
V: TRBV21-1
size: .
D: .
J: TRBJ2-3
CDR3: CASISTEKFPGQGPLDTQYF
DNA: TGTGCCAGCATTTCCACCGAAAAATTTCCGGGACAGGGCCCGTTGGATACGCAGTATTTT

length: 11
V: TRBV7-8
size: .
D: TRBD2
J: TRBJ2-7
CDR3: CASSLGGRQYF
DNA: TGTGCCAGCAGCTTAGGCGGGAGGCAGTACTTC

length: 15
V: TRBV4-1
size: .
D: TRBD1
J: TRBJ1-6
CDR3: CASSNGQGGKSPLHF
DNA: TGCGCCAGCAGTAACGGACAGGGAGGGAAATCACCCCTCCACTTT

length: 15
V: TRBV11-2
size: .
D: TRBD2
J: TRBJ2-1
CDR3: CASRFGLAAYNEQFF
DNA: TGTGCCAGCAGATTCGGACTAGCGGCGTACAATGAGCAGTTCTTC

length: 17
V: TRBV7-8
size: .
D: .
J: TRBJ1-2
CDR3: CASSLGRVEGRNYGYTF
DNA: TGTGCCAGCAGCTTAGGTCGGGTGGAGGGCCGCAACTATGGCTACACCTTC

length: 11
V: TRBV28
size: .
D: .
J: TRBJ2-7
CDR3: CASSSTYEQYF
DNA: TGTGCCAGCAGTTCAACCTACGAGCAGTACTTC

length: 16
V: TRBV30
size: once
D: .
J: TRBJ2-4
CDR3: CAWSVGQRFGKNIQYF
DNA: TGTGCCTGGAGTGTAGGACAGCGATTCGGGAAAAACATTCAGTACTTC

length: 13
V: TRBV4-3
size: .
D: .
J: TRBJ2-3
CDR3: CASSQRRTDTQYF
DNA: TGCGCCAGCAGCCAAAGGAGGACAGATACGCAGTATTTT

length: 14
V: TRBV3-1/TRBV3-2
size: .
D: TRBD1
J: TRBJ1-2
CDR3: CASSPRGQGARYTF
DNA: TGTGCCAGCAGCCCACGCGGACAGGGGGCTCGCTACACCTTC

length: 18
V: TRBV28
size: .
D: .
J: TRBJ2-6
CDR3: CASSAQGGAFSGANVLTF
DNA: TGTGCCAGCAGCGCACAGGGAGGGGCATTCTCTGGGGCCAACGTCCTGACTTTC